These 23 T cell receptor beta chains share one sample of origin, sequenced in a study of regulatory T cells in long-lasting Graves disease. Time point here: newly diagnosed GD, antithyroid drugs for less than 3 months. Researchers made the TCR library from RNA that was extracted from PBMCs. Libraries of TCR beta came from iRepertoire HTBI primers plus Arm-PCR of CDR3 regions. MiXCR, applied by TCRdb to the multiplex PCR reads, yields one record per CDR3 protein. In the table there are 400,000 to 550,000 distinct CDR3 sequences, about a sixth of which are singletons. The same sample was also used in a study of T cells in Graves' hyperthyroidism and ophthalmopathy.

This sample comprised peripheral blood mononuclear cells (PBMCs), obtained at new diagnosis, from a patient treated with antithyroid drugs. The receptors come from a woman aged 25 to 45 with Graves disease.

This clonotype has at least ten counts. This chain links TRBV18 with TRBJ2-5, with TRBD1 as a possible D gene (5 bases). The germline gives CDR1 KGHSH, CDR2 LQKENI. The CDR3 has 15 residues. The V and J ends lost 2 bases and 6 bases respectively, with 16 bases between them. CDR3 DNA sequence: TGTGCCAGCTCACCAAAGGGGCGAAGGGGCCAGACCCAGTACTTC. Translating it yields CASSPKGRRGQTQYF. Complete variable domain (other parts from reference TRBV18 and TRBJ2-5): NAGVMQNPRHLVRRRGQEARLRCSPMKGHSHVYWYRQLPEEGLKFMVYLQKENIIDESGMPKERFSAEFPKEGPSILRIQQVVRGDSAAYFCASSPKGRRGQTQYFGPGTRLLVL.

This clonotype has ten or more counts. The chain has TRBV6-2 or TRBV6-3 and TRBJ2-5; TRBD1 matches at 10 bases. The V gene end was trimmed by 3 bases and the J gene end by 4 bases; junction bases not matched to a gene: 11. From germline, CDR1 is MNHEY and CDR2 SVGEGT. The CDR3 length is 17 residues. The CDR3 nucleotides are TGTGCCAGCAGTTATCCCATAGACAGGGGGCCGAGAGAGACCCAGTACTTC. Amino acid sequence: CASSYPIDRGPRETQYF.

This clonotype was found many times. The chain joins TRBV9 to TRBJ2-1; 7 nucleotides agree with TRBD2. The CDR3 sequence is 15 residues long. Germline V lookup: CDR1 SGDLS, CDR2 YYNGEE. V was pared by 1 base and J by 8 bases, with 9 bases of the junction left unmatched. The CDR3 DNA is TGTGCCAGCAGCGTATATGGCGGGAGAGTGGATGAGCAGTTCTTC. Its translation: CASSVYGGRVDEQFF.

The rearrangement links TRBV6-1 to TRBJ1-1; 10 bases match TRBD1. Germline values: CDR1 MNHNS, CDR2 SASEGT. V shed 7 bases and J 5 bases; nucleotides not matched to a gene: 7. This CDR3 is 14 amino acids long. The CDR3 DNA follows: TGTGCCAGCACTCGACAGGGGGCGAGAACTGAAGCTTTCTTT. This codes for CASTRQGARTEAFF.

This clonotype was recorded many times. The chain employs TRBV6-9 and TRBJ2-7; 7 positions match TRBD1. The CDR3 covers 14 residues. Germline CDR1 MNHGY, CDR2 SVAAGI. The V segment lost 3 bases and the J segment 4 bases; nucleotides outside the gene matches: 6. CDR3 protein: CASSYTDRTYEQYF. The CDR3 nucleotides are TGTGCCAGCAGTTACACGGACAGGACGTACGAGCAGTACTTC.

This clonotype was recorded at least ten times. V and J are TRBV7-6 and TRBJ2-4; D is unclear. Trimming stripped 1 base from V and 6 bases from J, with 7 bases between. CDR3 length equals 13 residues. Germline CDR1 reads SGHVS; CDR2 reads FNYEAQ. The CDR3 DNA sequence: TGTGCCAGCAGCTTAGGTGGGATAAACATTCAGTACTTC. Its translation: CASSLGGINIQYF. The entire variable domain, with the rest obtained from reference TRBV7-6 and TRBJ2-4, is as follows: GAGVSQSPRYKVTKRGQDVALRCDPISGHVSLYWYRQALGQGPEFLTYFNYEAQQDKSGLPNDRFSAERPEGSISTLTIQRTEQRDSAMYRCASSLGGINIQYFGAGTRLSVL.

The J gene is TRBJ2-1, the V gene TRBV9, with D possibly being TRBD2 (5 bases). The V and J ends lost 4 bases and 8 bases respectively, with 10 bases between them. The CDR3 length is 12 residues. The germline V gene encodes CDR1 SGDLS and CDR2 YYNGEE. The CDR3 coding sequence is TGTGCCAGCAGCTCCGAGGGTTATGAGCAGTTCTTC. It is translated as CASSSEGYEQFF.

The chain has TRBV4-3 and TRBJ2-3; 11 nucleotides line up with TRBD2. This CDR3 has 18 residues. Unmatched junction bases numbered 14, after V lost 2 bases and J lost 7 bases. Germline V gene lookup returns CDR1 LGHNA and CDR2 YSLEER. CDR3 protein: CASSQFTGTSGEGNTQYF. CDR3 sequence (DNA): TGCGCCAGCAGCCAATTCACCGGGACTAGCGGAGAGGGGAATACGCAGTATTTT.

Note on this clonotype: A read error may explain this, as a much larger clone is one base away. The genes are TRBV6-5 and TRBJ2-7; no reliable D call. CDR3 length: 15 amino acids. Germline V gene lookup returns CDR1 MNHEY and CDR2 SVGAGI. The CDR3 loop reads CASSYSSDFAYGQYF. DNA for the CDR3: TGTGCCAGCAGTTACTCAAGTGACTTCGCCTACGGGCAGTACTTC.

This clonotype was picked up many times. The rearrangement uses TRBV11-2 and TRBJ2-3; D unclear. The CDR3 is made up of 15 amino acids. Germline lookup yields CDR1 SGHAT and CDR2 FQNNGV. The V end lost 1 base, the J end lost 2 bases, and 10 bases lay between the germline ends. As DNA, the CDR3 is TGTGCCAGCAGCTTAGGGGAATCGATCACAGATACGCAGTATTTT. It is translated as CASSLGESITDTQYF.

This clonotype showed up many times. The gene calls are TRBV13 and TRBJ2-1; D is perhaps TRBD2 (6 bases). The V and J ends lost 0 bases and 5 bases respectively, with 11 bases between them. The CDR3 has 15 residues. CDR1 is PRHDT, CDR2 FYEKMQ, per germline (reference sequence). This chain's CDR3 is CASSLGPWEDNEQFF. The CDR3 coding sequence is TGTGCCAGCAGCTTAGGGCCCTGGGAGGACAATGAGCAGTTCTTC.

This rearrangement joins TRBV2 to TRBJ2-7; D may be TRBD2 (6 bases). Trimming removed 6 bases at V and 6 bases at J, with 6 bases between. CDR3 length: 10 amino acids. Germline values: CDR1 SNHLY, CDR2 FYNNEI. The CDR3 sequence: CASRGGEQYF. DNA for the CDR3: TGTGCCAGCAGGGGGGGCGAGCAGTACTTC.

In this sample, this clonotype turned up many times. This rearrangement joins TRBV6-2 or TRBV6-3 to TRBJ2-7; TRBD2 is a possible D gene (5 bases). Between the trimmed V and J ends, which lost 6 bases and 0 bases, there was a span of 15 bases. This CDR3 has 15 residues. The germline V gene has CDR1 MNHEY and CDR2 SVGEGT. This CDR3 reads CASSDSAGSSYEQYF. Here the CDR3 DNA reads TGTGCCAGCAGCGATAGCGCTGGAAGCTCCTACGAGCAGTACTTC.

At least ten counts were recorded for this clonotype. The chain carries TRBV27 and TRBJ2-7; 8 nucleotides match TRBD1. The CDR3 covers 16 residues. The junction had 12 bases not matched to a gene; V was cut back by 2 bases and J by 6 bases. Germline assignment: CDR1 MNHEY and CDR2 SMNVEV (reference sequence). The CDR3: CASSLGVGRGRSEQYF. Here the CDR3 DNA reads TGTGCCAGCAGTTTAGGGGTGGGCAGGGGGCGCTCCGAGCAGTACTTC.

The chain has TRBV7-9 and TRBJ2-7; D is ambiguous. V was clipped by 1 base and J by 1 base, with 14 bases between them. The CDR3 runs to 16 residues. Germline assignment: CDR1 SEHNR and CDR2 FQNEAQ (reference sequence). The CDR3 reads CASSLGYGRQSYEQYF. The CDR3, as DNA: TGTGCCAGCAGCTTAGGTTATGGTAGACAATCCTACGAGCAGTACTTC.

This clonotype showed up just a few times. The V and J genes are TRBV29-1 and TRBJ2-3; possibly TRBD2 for D (6 bases). Germline V gene sequence: CDR1 SQVTM, CDR2 ANQGSEA. This CDR3 comprises 19 residues. V shed 6 bases and J shed 3 bases, with 31 bases lying between them. CDR3 amino acids: CSVQGGTAPQRTLTDTQYF. The CDR3 region has the DNA TGCAGCGTCCAGGGCGGGACCGCGCCACAACGAACACTTACAGATACGCAGTATTTT.

At least ten counts were recorded for this clonotype. The gene calls are TRBV3-1 and TRBJ2-7; TRBD1 aligns across 8 bases. Trimming removed 3 bases from V and 4 bases from J; junction bases left unmatched: 5. The CDR3 is made up of 14 amino acids. Germline loops: CDR1 LGHDT, CDR2 YNNKEL (reference sequence). CDR3 DNA: TGTGCCAGCAGCCAGCCAGGGGGCATATACGAGCAGTACTTC. Its protein is CASSQPGGIYEQYF.

V and J are TRBV19 and TRBJ1-2; D is perhaps TRBD1 (5 bases). V was pared by 5 bases and J by 2 bases, with 12 bases between. The V gene's germline CDR1 is LNHDA and CDR2 SQIVND (reference sequence). This CDR3 has 14 residues. CDR3 region: CASSLSWGNYGYTF. The CDR3 nucleotides read TGTGCCAGTAGTCTGTCTTGGGGGAACTATGGCTACACCTTC.

In its sample, this clonotype was seen many times. This rearrangement joins TRBV7-2 to TRBJ1-2, with TRBD1 matching 8 bases. The germline gives CDR1 SGHTA, CDR2 FQGNSA. J gave up 2 bases and V 0 bases, and 8 bases lay outside the gene matches. This CDR3 has 17 residues. DNA of the CDR3: TGTGCCAGCAGCTTAGCGCGTCCCAGGGGGCGCAACTATGGCTACACCTTC. It is translated as CASSLARPRGRNYGYTF.

V gene TRBV28 combines with J gene TRBJ2-7, with D perhaps matching TRBD2 (5 bases). The V end was cut by 8 bases, the J end by 1 base, with 15 bases between. This CDR3 has 14 amino acids. Germline assignment: CDR1 MDHEN and CDR2 SYDVKM. In DNA form, the CDR3 reads TGTGCCAGCGTGGGGAGTTGGGGATCCTACGAGCAGTACTTC. Translating gives CASVGSWGSYEQYF. The variable domain in full, with the rest retrieved from reference TRBV28 and TRBJ2-7, is DVKVTQSSRYLVKRTGEKVFLECVQDMDHENMFWYRQDPGLGLRLIYFSYDVKMKEKGDIPEGYSVSREKKERFSLILESASTNQTSMYLCASVGSWGSYEQYFGPGTRLTVT.

This clonotype occurred many times. The chain uses TRBV20-1 and TRBJ2-7; 7 bases agree with TRBD1. The CDR3 is 13 amino acids. J gave up 3 bases and V 5 bases, and 7 bases lay outside the gene matches. Germline CDR1 DFQATT, CDR2 SNEGSKA (reference sequence). CDR3 DNA sequence: TGCAGTGCTTCAGGGGGTGGAAGCTACGAGCAGTACTTC. Its protein is CSASGGGSYEQYF.

The chain couples TRBV18 to TRBJ1-5; TRBD1 aligns across 9 bases. Germline V lookup: CDR1 KGHSH, CDR2 LQKENI. V shed 4 bases, J shed 7 bases, and the junction held 11 bases outside the gene matches. The CDR3 consists of 16 residues. DNA for the CDR3: TGTGCCAGCTCACGTACCGGGACAGGGATCGGGCAGCCCCAGCATTTT. The encoded protein is CASSRTGTGIGQPQHF.

This clonotype was counted between two and nine times. The chain is built from TRBV7-9 and TRBJ2-2, with TRBD1 identical over 12 bases. With 5 bases clipped from V and 4 bases from J, the junction kept 14 bases outside the gene matches. Germline V gene data show CDR1 as SEHNR and CDR2 as FQNEAQ (reference sequence). The CDR3 is 19 residues long. CDR3 region: CASSAAGTGGGKPTGELFF. The CDR3 region has the DNA TGTGCCAGCAGCGCGGCCGGGACAGGGGGCGGTAAACCCACCGGGGAGCTGTTTTTT.